The subject of this entry is one TCR beta chain. The antigen is undetermined. PCR employed 60 Vbeta and 13 Jbeta primers. Per the study methods: Later, 75 million to 100 million unique TCR beta chains were counted in an analysis, and some 11 million of them were shared. Using immunoSEQ multiplex PCR, the repertoire was profiled, and TCRdb retains in-frame clones only, with some absent. V and J calls and clone size come straight from that table; D and trimming were deduced from the DNA. The repertoire has around 99,000 clones, 81% of them found once; the top ten carry about 2.2%. This sample was included in a study of cytomegalovirus exposure and HLA in healthy donors. Study observations and caveats: Generally TCR sequences proved uncommon, though certain public TCRs appeared in numerous donors. Roughly even sequencing depth across donors was the assumption behind the presence/absence analyses. The study flagged about 150 TCR beta chains as cytomegalovirus-associated.

Sequenced material: PBMCs. The receptor was derived from a man aged 25 to 45 in good health and CMV-seronegative.

The CDR3 spells CASSSQGPQETQYF. DNA for the CDR3: TGTGCCAGCAGCTCCCAGGGCCCCCAAGAGACCCAGTACTTC. This chain links TRBV7-8 with TRBJ2-5; a weak D match, TRBD1 (5 bases). The V and J ends lost 4 bases and 1 base respectively, with 10 bases between them. The CDR3 is 14 residues long. Germline CDR1 is SGHVS and CDR2 is FQNEAQ.